The T cell receptor beta chain under discussion was sequenced for a study of Graves' ophthalmopathy and Graves' hyperthyroidism (dated by TCRdb to the late 2010s). Background on the whole study: A patient counted as having stable hyperthyroidism if there was no progression to ophthalmopathy within 18 months of follow-up. An independent validation cohort was composed of fewer than 20 hyperthyroidism patients and more than 15 patients who later progressed from hyperthyroidism to ophthalmopathy. A discovery set of more than 90 patients (43 ophthalmopathy, 55 to 60 stable hyperthyroidism) was enrolled to explore V-J signatures distinguishing ophthalmopathy from hyperthyroidism. TCR beta repertoire signatures were used to distinguish Graves' ophthalmopathy from Graves' hyperthyroidism and to predict progression to ophthalmopathy. In total, some 140 blood samples were TCR-sequenced: approximately 42 ophthalmopathy, approximately 75 hyperthyroidism and some 17 hyperthyroidism-to-ophthalmopathy patients. In more than five hyperthyroidism patients, T-cell repertoires of thyroid tissue and blood were compared. Following sampling, methimazole starting at 30 mg daily was administered to hyperthyroidism patients, and high-dose intravenous methylprednisolone was administered to ophthalmopathy patients.

Patients with hyperthyroidism were aged 18 to 65 years, had been newly diagnosed, and had a disease duration of less than 2 months. Patients with other autoimmune diseases, uncontrolled infections, pregnancy or lactation were excluded from the study. Diagnosis was based on clinical symptoms, serum thyroxine, TRAb, thyroid ultrasound and orbital computed tomography. Total RNA was extracted with Trizol reagent and quality-checked on an Agilent 2100 Bioanalyzer. For repertoire sequencing, TCR beta CDR3 regions were amplified from RNA transcripts. The first round of RT-PCR was done with HTBI primers and the Qiagen OneStep RT-PCR kit, and was followed by a second round of multiplex PCR, then size selection and purification. The libraries underwent paired-end sequencing with 100 bp reads on an Illumina HiSeq2000. In the original analysis: SOAPnuke was used to process the reads, throwing out any read that had adapters, had uncalled bases, had a mean Phred below 15, or lacked an exact constant-primer or identifier match. COPE v1.2.5 was used to merge high-quality paired reads. Clonotypes were defined as unique nucleotide sequences and were aligned to IMGT TRB V, D and J references using MiTCR v1.1. Only V-J combinations with frequency above 0.0001 were analysed, covering approximately 99% of repertoires. For each V-J combination, a TCR clonal expansion and chaos score was defined as F50 clonal expansion divided by the chaos observed in the TCRdist matrix. Features were reduced by Welch's t-statistics and random forest to around 13 V-J combinations, which fed a naive Bayes classifier. Thyroid-blood repertoire similarity was quantified with the Morisita-Horn index. TCRdb redid the processing of the public reads, applying fastp at Q25 and MiXCR, and retained in-frame beta chains. Rows matching on CDR3 protein sequence are summarized as one entry with the most common DNA and genes. TCRdb, rather than the study authors, made the V and J calls. The sample table holds about 550,000 distinct CDR3 sequences, of which roughly 39% were seen once. Together, the top ten hold about 4.2% of the sample.

This clonotype has ten or more counts. Its antigen has not been determined. One base away there is no much larger clone; base qualities are not given. General study outcomes and caveats: No statistical method was used to predetermine the sample size, and group allocation was not hidden from the investigators. In validation, the model predicted ophthalmopathy progression with about 64% sensitivity and 72.22% specificity; some 13 predicted patients were CT-confirmed with GO in a median of about 6.2 months. The 13-signature model separated ophthalmopathy from stable hyperthyroidism with 87.88% sensitivity and 81.08% specificity in cross-validation, and 80%/75% in the test set. Most expanded thyroid clonotypes with a frequency above 0.001 also appeared in blood, which suggests that blood repertoires may reflect the immune response in the thyroid.

Inclusive of the bounding cysteine and phenylalanine, the CDR3 is 14 residues long. The read is trimmed to its CDR3 DNA, 42 bases read in frame from base 1. Via the germline V gene, CDR1 is SQVTM and CDR2 ANQGSEA. V loses 5 bases, J loses 3 bases, and the germline ends lie 15 bases apart. This sequence uses TRBV29-1 and TRBJ2-3; the best D guess is TRBD2, with 5 bases matching. This receptor was identified in an adult man with Graves' hyperthyroidism. The sample taken for sequencing was peripheral blood or thyroid tissue (not recorded which). The nucleotide sequence is TGCAGCGTTCCAAGCGGAGGAGGAACAGATACGCAGTATTTT. This yields the protein CSVPSGGGTDTQYF.